The 7 T cell receptor beta chains listed next were all sequenced from one sample in a study of human T cells and chemical hapten exposure. Each CDR3 protein is one row after TCRdb ran MiXCR on the RACE reads. This repertoire shows about 42,000 distinct CDR3 sequences, around 9% found once; its top ten account for 15%. Indicated time point: patch test 2, 6 weeks after DPC sensitization. Indicated treatment: therapeutic diphenylcyclopropenone sensitization with weekly scalp DPC. The sequencing used whole blood, collected in connection with sensitization to the hapten diphenylcyclopropenone (DPC). These receptors were taken from a woman between 35 and 50 years old with alopecia areata. Some clones in this sample may be carry-over from other donors' samples.

This clonotype was seen ten or more times. V and J are TRBV12-3 or TRBV12-4 and TRBJ1-2; no firm D call. The CDR3 covers 15 residues. V was cut by 6 bases and J by 4 bases, with 18 bases left in between. The CDR3 protein is CASRPGPFSLYGYTF. Written as DNA, the CDR3 is TGTGCCAGCAGGCCTGGACCCTTCTCCCTCTATGGCTACACCTTC.

This clonotype came up many times. This rearrangement joins TRBV5-1 to TRBJ2-2, with D hard to call. V lost 4 bases and J lost 2, with 9 bases in between. CDR1 is SGHRS, CDR2 YFSETQ, per germline. The CDR3 consists of 14 residues. CDR3 DNA: TGCGCCAGCAGCCCGGACCCAAACACCGGGGAGCTGTTTTTT. Its translation: CASSPDPNTGELFF.

This clonotype was seen ten or more times. The V gene is TRBV11-2, the J gene TRBJ2-1, with 9 positions matching TRBD2. Germline CDR1 reads SGHAT; CDR2 reads FQNNGV. The CDR3 runs 17 residues. Trimming cost V 5 bases and J 0 bases; bases outside gene matches: 8. The CDR3 loop reads CASSPRLAVSSYNEQFF. The CDR3 DNA follows: TGTGCCAGCAGCCCCAGACTAGCGGTGAGCTCCTACAATGAGCAGTTCTTC.

This clonotype was seen ten or more times. This chain connects TRBV4-2 to TRBJ2-7, with D perhaps matching TRBD1 (7 bases). This CDR3 is 14 amino acids long. Between the trimmed V and J ends, which lost 1 base and 3 bases, there was a span of 10 bases. Germline lookup yields CDR1 LGHNA and CDR2 YNFKEQ. In DNA form, the CDR3 reads TGTGCCAGCAGCCAAGGCAGGGGGGTCTACGAGCAGTACTTC. This gives the protein CASSQGRGVYEQYF.

The gene calls are TRBV5-4 and TRBJ1-1; 7 bases are a match to TRBD1. Looked up from germline, CDR1 is SGHNT and CDR2 is YYREEE (reference sequence). V shed 3 bases and J 10 bases; nucleotides not matched to a gene: 6. This CDR3 spans 12 amino acids. CDR3 DNA sequence: TGTGCCAGCAGCTCCGACAGGGATCGAGCTTTCTTT. Its protein product is CASSSDRDRAFF.

In this sample, this clonotype is medium-sized. The DNA for the CDR3 is TGCAGTGCCCTCCTCGGGGATTACGAGCAGTACTTC. This translates into CSALLGDYEQYF. V is TRBV20-1 and J is TRBJ2-7; a possible D gene is TRBD2 (5 bases). Germline CDR1 reads DFQATT; CDR2 reads SNEGSKA (reference sequence). V gave up 6 bases and J gave up 4 bases, with 13 bases separating them. The CDR3 covers 12 residues.

This clonotype occurred many times. The rearrangement joins TRBV30 to TRBJ2-5, with 7 bases matching TRBD2. The trim removed 1 base at V and 5 bases at J, leaving 10 bases unmatched. The CDR3 spans 15 residues. CDR1 and CDR2 from the germline V gene are GTSNPN and SVGIG (reference sequence). CDR3 loop: CAWSAAGKFRETQYF. The CDR3 bases are TGTGCCTGGAGTGCAGCGGGGAAATTTAGGGAGACCCAGTACTTC.